Listed below are T cell receptor beta chains from one sample, sequenced in a study of CD8+CD57+ T cells in acquired aplastic anemia. TCRdb called the reads again in MiXCR, with one record for every CDR3 protein. The sample contains roughly 300,000 distinct CDR3 sequences, around three fifths of which appear only once. Sequencing used sorted CD4+, CD8+, or CD8+CD57+ T cells (not recorded which) from PBMCs. All receptors come from a human donor with severe aplastic anemia or a healthy control (not recorded which). Both conserved end residues are part of each CDR3. Fields, in order: V gene, J gene, clone size, D gene, CDR3 protein, CDR3 DNA. The D gene is left open where the match is weak. The listing skips clone size in some rows; elsewhere it reads once, few, many or a size class.

V gene: TRBV7-2
J gene: TRBJ2-5
clone size: .
D gene: TRBD2
CDR3 protein: CASSLILAGGGETQYF
CDR3 DNA: TGTGCCAGCAGCTTAATACTAGCGGGGGGAGGAGAGACCCAGTACTTC

V gene: TRBV5-1
J gene: TRBJ2-3
clone size: .
D gene: .
CDR3 protein: CASSLGSGPNTDTQYF
CDR3 DNA: TGCGCCAGCAGCTTGGGTTCGGGGCCGAACACAGATACGCAGTATTTT

V gene: TRBV14
J gene: TRBJ2-1
clone size: .
D gene: .
CDR3 protein: CASSHFPGQPNNEQFF
CDR3 DNA: TGTGCCAGCAGCCATTTCCCCGGACAGCCTAACAATGAGCAGTTCTTC

V gene: TRBV10-2
J gene: TRBJ1-4
clone size: .
D gene: TRBD1
CDR3 protein: CASLLTGGDEKLFF
CDR3 DNA: TGCGCCAGCTTACTAACAGGGGGTGATGAAAAACTGTTTTTT

V gene: TRBV7-3
J gene: TRBJ1-1
clone size: .
D gene: TRBD1
CDR3 protein: CASSLEGTGNTEAFF
CDR3 DNA: TGTGCCAGCAGCTTGGAAGGGACAGGGAACACTGAAGCTTTCTTT

V gene: TRBV7-2
J gene: TRBJ2-3
clone size: .
D gene: .
CDR3 protein: CASSDRLSTDTQYF
CDR3 DNA: TGTGCCAGCAGCGACAGACTTAGCACAGATACGCAGTATTTT

V gene: TRBV11-3
J gene: TRBJ2-7
clone size: many
D gene: TRBD1
CDR3 protein: CASSLDTGVSYEQYF
CDR3 DNA: TGTGCCAGCAGCTTAGACACAGGGGTCTCCTACGAGCAGTACTTC

V gene: TRBV5-1
J gene: TRBJ2-7
clone size: many
D gene: .
CDR3 protein: CASSLSRRGGYSSNKYEQYF
CDR3 DNA: TGCGCCAGCAGCTTGTCCCGCAGGGGGGGATACTCATCAAATAAGTACGAGCAGTACTTC

V gene: TRBV19
J gene: TRBJ2-2
clone size: .
D gene: .
CDR3 protein: CASNGNTGELFF
CDR3 DNA: TGTGCCAGTAATGGTAACACCGGGGAGCTGTTTTTT

V gene: TRBV7-8
J gene: TRBJ2-3
clone size: .
D gene: .
CDR3 protein: CASRSLAQSTDTQYF
CDR3 DNA: TGTGCCAGTCGGAGCTTGGCACAGTCCACAGATACGCAGTATTTT

V gene: TRBV7-2
J gene: TRBJ2-7
clone size: .
D gene: TRBD2
CDR3 protein: CAGSQGLAASSYEQYF
CDR3 DNA: TGTGCCGGCAGCCAAGGACTAGCGGCAAGCTCCTACGAGCAGTACTTC

V gene: TRBV7-2
J gene: TRBJ1-1
clone size: few
D gene: .
CDR3 protein: CASSLAGGVEAFF
CDR3 DNA: TGTGCCAGCAGCTTAGCGGGGGGGGTTGAAGCTTTCTTT

V gene: TRBV2
J gene: TRBJ2-7
clone size: .
D gene: TRBD1
CDR3 protein: CASSRETGAEQYF
CDR3 DNA: TGTGCCAGCAGCCGAGAGACAGGGGCCGAGCAGTACTTC

V gene: TRBV20-1
J gene: TRBJ1-1
clone size: .
D gene: .
CDR3 protein: CSARDRSGGGTEAFF
CDR3 DNA: TGCAGTGCTAGAGATCGGAGCGGGGGTGGCACTGAAGCTTTCTTT

V gene: TRBV6-5
J gene: TRBJ1-1
clone size: many
D gene: .
CDR3 protein: CASQTFKKNTEAFF
CDR3 DNA: TGTGCCAGCCAAACATTCAAAAAGAACACTGAAGCTTTCTTT

V gene: TRBV5-6
J gene: TRBJ2-1
clone size: .
D gene: .
CDR3 protein: CASTLTGGTTYNEQFF
CDR3 DNA: TGTGCCAGCACCCTCACAGGAGGGACAACTTACAATGAGCAGTTCTTC

V gene: TRBV20-1
J gene: TRBJ2-1
clone size: .
D gene: TRBD2
CDR3 protein: CSAFTSGSYNEQFF
CDR3 DNA: TGCAGTGCTTTTACTAGCGGGAGTTACAATGAGCAGTTCTTC

V gene: TRBV7-9
J gene: TRBJ1-2
clone size: many
D gene: TRBD1
CDR3 protein: CASSPQGQGDGYTF
CDR3 DNA: TGTGCCAGCAGCCCCCAGGGACAGGGTGATGGCTACACCTTC

V gene: TRBV29-1
J gene: TRBJ1-2
clone size: few
D gene: TRBD1
CDR3 protein: CSVRQGGIYGYTF
CDR3 DNA: TGCAGCGTTCGACAGGGTGGGATCTATGGCTACACCTTC

V gene: TRBV7-3
J gene: TRBJ2-5
clone size: many
D gene: .
CDR3 protein: CASSPSRAQETQYF
CDR3 DNA: TGTGCCAGCAGCCCCTCTAGAGCACAAGAGACCCAGTACTTC

V gene: TRBV14
J gene: TRBJ2-6
clone size: once
D gene: .
CDR3 protein: CASSQTGGVANVLTF
CDR3 DNA: TGTGCCAGCAGCCAGACGGGTGGCGTGGCCAACGTCCTGACTTTC

V gene: TRBV29-1
J gene: TRBJ2-5
clone size: .
D gene: .
CDR3 protein: CSVDAGASQETQYF
CDR3 DNA: TGCAGCGTTGACGCGGGGGCAAGCCAAGAGACCCAGTACTTC

V gene: TRBV14
J gene: TRBJ2-1
clone size: few
D gene: TRBD1
CDR3 protein: CASSQVPGQGDNEQFF
CDR3 DNA: TGTGCCAGCAGCCAAGTACCGGGACAGGGGGACAATGAGCAGTTCTTC

V gene: TRBV7-3
J gene: TRBJ1-1
clone size: once
D gene: .
CDR3 protein: CASSKRGPQGNTEAFF
CDR3 DNA: TGTGCCAGCAGTAAGCGGGGACCACAGGGAAACACTGAAGCTTTCTTT

V gene: TRBV20-1
J gene: TRBJ2-3
clone size: once
D gene: .
CDR3 protein: CSAAGPTDTQYF
CDR3 DNA: TGCAGTGCTGCCGGCCCCACAGATACGCAGTATTTT

V gene: TRBV6-4
J gene: TRBJ2-1
clone size: .
D gene: TRBD2
CDR3 protein: CASRLAAEQFF
CDR3 DNA: TGTGCCAGCAGGCTAGCGGCGGAGCAGTTCTTC

V gene: TRBV19
J gene: TRBJ1-1
clone size: .
D gene: .
CDR3 protein: CASSMRQTVEAFF
CDR3 DNA: TGTGCCAGTAGTATGAGACAGACCGTTGAAGCTTTCTTT

V gene: TRBV6-1
J gene: TRBJ1-4
clone size: .
D gene: TRBD1
CDR3 protein: CASSSIGQGGEKLFF
CDR3 DNA: TGTGCCAGCAGTTCCATTGGACAGGGTGGTGAAAAACTGTTTTTT

V gene: TRBV9
J gene: TRBJ2-7
clone size: .
D gene: .
CDR3 protein: CAGSTGTAVHIPGQYF
CDR3 DNA: TGTGCCGGCAGCACCGGGACCGCCGTTCATATACCGGGGCAGTACTTC

V gene: TRBV24-1
J gene: TRBJ2-3
clone size: .
D gene: TRBD2
CDR3 protein: CATSPGLAETGTQYF
CDR3 DNA: TGTGCCACCAGTCCGGGACTAGCTGAGACTGGGACGCAGTATTTT

V gene: TRBV20-1
J gene: TRBJ1-3
clone size: .
D gene: .
CDR3 protein: CSVGGSGNTIYF
CDR3 DNA: TGCAGTGTTGGAGGCTCTGGAAACACCATATATTTT

V gene: TRBV20-1
J gene: TRBJ2-5
clone size: .
D gene: TRBD2
CDR3 protein: CSAPLGGSEEETQYF
CDR3 DNA: TGCAGTGCGCCGCTAGGCGGGAGCGAGGAAGAGACCCAGTACTTC

V gene: TRBV20-1
J gene: TRBJ2-1
clone size: .
D gene: .
CDR3 protein: CSARDQGPRGARNEQFF
CDR3 DNA: TGCAGTGCTAGAGATCAAGGGCCGCGCGGGGCTCGCAATGAGCAGTTCTTC

V gene: TRBV3-1
J gene: TRBJ2-3
clone size: many
D gene: TRBD1
CDR3 protein: CASSPGTGAGTDTQYF
CDR3 DNA: TGTGCCAGCAGCCCCGGGACAGGTGCGGGCACAGATACGCAGTATTTT

V gene: TRBV20-1
J gene: TRBJ1-4
clone size: .
D gene: .
CDR3 protein: CSARAEKLFF
CDR3 DNA: TGCAGTGCTAGAGCTGAAAAACTGTTTTTT

V gene: TRBV25-1
J gene: TRBJ1-2
clone size: .
D gene: .
CDR3 protein: CASSGPGVGYGYTF
CDR3 DNA: TGTGCCAGCAGTGGTCCAGGGGTTGGCTATGGCTACACCTTC

V gene: TRBV10-3
J gene: TRBJ2-7
clone size: .
D gene: TRBD2
CDR3 protein: CAISEAGGVYEQYF
CDR3 DNA: TGTGCCATCAGTGAGGCGGGAGGGGTGTACGAGCAGTACTTC

V gene: TRBV24-1
J gene: TRBJ2-2
clone size: many
D gene: .
CDR3 protein: CATSEGGPTGELFF
CDR3 DNA: TGTGCCACCAGTGAGGGGGGCCCAACCGGGGAGCTGTTTTTT

V gene: TRBV12-3/TRBV12-4
J gene: TRBJ1-2
clone size: .
D gene: .
CDR3 protein: CASSQGVKTF
CDR3 DNA: TGTGCCAGCAGTCAGGGAGTCAAGACCTTC

V gene: TRBV10-2
J gene: TRBJ2-5
clone size: .
D gene: .
CDR3 protein: CASSEELATETQYF
CDR3 DNA: TGCGCCAGCAGTGAGGAACTAGCTACAGAGACCCAGTACTTC

V gene: TRBV20-1
J gene: TRBJ2-6
clone size: once
D gene: .
CDR3 protein: CSARRLAGANVLTF
CDR3 DNA: TGCAGTGCTAGAAGGCTAGCGGGGGCCAACGTCCTGACTTTC

V gene: TRBV15
J gene: TRBJ2-3
clone size: few
D gene: TRBD2
CDR3 protein: CATSSRTSGTDTQYF
CDR3 DNA: TGTGCCACCAGCTCTCGGACTAGCGGCACAGATACGCAGTATTTT